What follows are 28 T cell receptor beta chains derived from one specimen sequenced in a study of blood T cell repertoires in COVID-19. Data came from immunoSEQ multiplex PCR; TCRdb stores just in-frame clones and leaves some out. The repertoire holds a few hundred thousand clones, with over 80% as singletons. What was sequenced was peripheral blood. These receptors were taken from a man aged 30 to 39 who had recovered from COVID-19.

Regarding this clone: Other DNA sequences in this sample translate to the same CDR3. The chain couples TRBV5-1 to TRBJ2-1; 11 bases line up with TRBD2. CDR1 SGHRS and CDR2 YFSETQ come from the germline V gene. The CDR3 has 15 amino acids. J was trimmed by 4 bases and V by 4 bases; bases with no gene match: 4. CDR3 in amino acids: CASSRTSGGYNEQFF. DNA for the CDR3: TGCGCCAGCAGCCGCACTAGCGGGGGATACAATGAGCAGTTCTTC.

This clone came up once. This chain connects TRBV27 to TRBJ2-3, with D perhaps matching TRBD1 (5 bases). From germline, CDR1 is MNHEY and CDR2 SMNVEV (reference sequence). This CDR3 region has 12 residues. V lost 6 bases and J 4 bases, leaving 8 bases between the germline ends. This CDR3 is CASRGDSDTQYF. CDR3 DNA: TGTGCCAGCAGAGGGGATTCAGATACGCAGTATTTT.

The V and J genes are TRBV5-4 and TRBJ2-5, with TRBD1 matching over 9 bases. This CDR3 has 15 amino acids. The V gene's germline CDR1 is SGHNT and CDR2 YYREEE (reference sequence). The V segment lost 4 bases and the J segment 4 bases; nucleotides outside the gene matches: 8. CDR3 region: CASSPGQGRRETQYF. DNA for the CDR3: TGTGCCAGCAGCCCCGGACAGGGGAGGAGAGAGACCCAGTACTTC.

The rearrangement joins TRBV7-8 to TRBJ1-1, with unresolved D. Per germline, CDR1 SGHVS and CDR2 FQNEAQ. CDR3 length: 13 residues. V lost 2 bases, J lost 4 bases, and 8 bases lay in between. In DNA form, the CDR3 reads TGTGCCAGCAGCTTACCAACAGTCACTGAAGCTTTCTTT. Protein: CASSLPTVTEAFF.

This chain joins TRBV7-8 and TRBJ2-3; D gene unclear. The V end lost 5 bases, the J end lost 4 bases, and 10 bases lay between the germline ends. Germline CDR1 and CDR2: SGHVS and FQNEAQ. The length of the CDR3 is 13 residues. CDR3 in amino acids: CASSLRLADTQYF. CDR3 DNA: TGTGCCAGCAGCCTCAGGTTAGCAGATACGCAGTATTTT.

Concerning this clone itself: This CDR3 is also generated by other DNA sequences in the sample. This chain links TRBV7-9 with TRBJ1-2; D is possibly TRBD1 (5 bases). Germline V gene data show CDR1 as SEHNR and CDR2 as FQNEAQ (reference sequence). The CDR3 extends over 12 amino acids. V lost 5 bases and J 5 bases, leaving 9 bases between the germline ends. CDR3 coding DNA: TGTGCCAGCAGCCTGGGACTTTATGGCTACACCTTC. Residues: CASSLGLYGYTF.

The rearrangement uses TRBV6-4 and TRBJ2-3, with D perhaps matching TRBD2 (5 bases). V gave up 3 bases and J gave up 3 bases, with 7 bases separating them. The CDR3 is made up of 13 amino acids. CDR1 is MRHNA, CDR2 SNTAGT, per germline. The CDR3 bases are TGTGCCAGCAGTGAGCGGGTTACAGATACGCAGTATTTT. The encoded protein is CASSERVTDTQYF.

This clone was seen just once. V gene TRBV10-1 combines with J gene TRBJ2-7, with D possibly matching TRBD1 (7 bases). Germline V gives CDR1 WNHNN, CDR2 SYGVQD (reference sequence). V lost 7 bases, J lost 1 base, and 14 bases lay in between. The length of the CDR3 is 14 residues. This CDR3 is CASMSTGRSYEQYV. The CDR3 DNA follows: TGCGCCAGCATGTCGACAGGGAGGTCCTACGAGCAGTACGTC.

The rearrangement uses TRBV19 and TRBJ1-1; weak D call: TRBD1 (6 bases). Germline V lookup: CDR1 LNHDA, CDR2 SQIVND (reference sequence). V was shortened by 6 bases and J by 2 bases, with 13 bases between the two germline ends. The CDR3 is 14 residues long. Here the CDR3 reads CASSYRVGNTEAFF. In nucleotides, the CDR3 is TGTGCCAGTAGCTACAGGGTGGGCAACACTGAAGCTTTCTTT.

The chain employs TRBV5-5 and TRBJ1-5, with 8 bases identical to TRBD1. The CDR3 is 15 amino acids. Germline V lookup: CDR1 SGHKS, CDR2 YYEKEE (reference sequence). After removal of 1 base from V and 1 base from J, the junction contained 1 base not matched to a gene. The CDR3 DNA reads TGTGCCAGCAGCTTGTGGACAGGGAGCAATCAGCCCCAGCATTTT. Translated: CASSLWTGSNQPQHF.

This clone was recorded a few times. In nucleotides, the CDR3 is TGCGCCAGCAGCCAAGATCGGGCAGGGACTAGGCCTCAGCCCCAGCATTTT. Translation gives CASSQDRAGTRPQPQHF. The V and J genes are TRBV4-1 and TRBJ1-5, with D perhaps TRBD1 (5 bases). The CDR3 consists of 17 residues. The ends were cut back, 0 bases at V and 6 bases at J, with 18 bases in the middle. Germline CDR1 and CDR2: MGHRA and YSYEKL.

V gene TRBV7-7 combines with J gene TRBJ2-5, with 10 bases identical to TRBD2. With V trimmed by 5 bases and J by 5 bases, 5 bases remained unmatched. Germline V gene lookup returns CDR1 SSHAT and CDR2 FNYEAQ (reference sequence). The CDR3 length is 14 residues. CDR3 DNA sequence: TGTGCCAGCAGCCTTGGGACTAGCGTGGAGACCCAGTACTTC. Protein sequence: CASSLGTSVETQYF.

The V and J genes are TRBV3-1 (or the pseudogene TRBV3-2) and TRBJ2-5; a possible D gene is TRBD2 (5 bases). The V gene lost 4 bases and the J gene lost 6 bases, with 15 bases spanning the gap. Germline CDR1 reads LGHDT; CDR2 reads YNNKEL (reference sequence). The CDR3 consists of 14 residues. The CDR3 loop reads CASSLRRESKTQYF. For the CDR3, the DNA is TGTGCCAGCAGCCTTCGCCGGGAATCGAAGACCCAGTACTTC.

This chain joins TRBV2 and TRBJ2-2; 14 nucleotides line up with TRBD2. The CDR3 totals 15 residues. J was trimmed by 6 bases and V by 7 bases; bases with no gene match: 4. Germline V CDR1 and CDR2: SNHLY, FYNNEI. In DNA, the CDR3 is TGTGCCAGCAAAAGACTAGCGGGGGGGCCCGGGGAGCTGTTTTTT. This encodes CASKRLAGGPGELFF. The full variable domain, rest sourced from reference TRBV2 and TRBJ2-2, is EPEVTQTPSHQVTQMGQEVILRCVPISNHLYFYWYRQILGQKVEFLVSFYNNEISEKSEIFDDQFSVERPDGSNFTLKIRSTKLEDSAMYFCASKRLAGGPGELFFGEGSRLTVL.

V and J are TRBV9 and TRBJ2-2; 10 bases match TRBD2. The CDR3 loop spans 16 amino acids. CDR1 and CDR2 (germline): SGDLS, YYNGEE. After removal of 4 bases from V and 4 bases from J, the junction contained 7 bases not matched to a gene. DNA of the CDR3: TGTGCCAGCAGCCCCCCCTCTAGCGGGGGCACCGGGGAGCTGTTTTTT. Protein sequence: CASSPPSSGGTGELFF. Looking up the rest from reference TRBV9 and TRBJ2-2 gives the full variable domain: DSGVTQTPKHLITATGQRVTLRCSPRSGDLSVYWYQQSLDQGLQFLIQYYNGEERAKGNILERFSAQQFPDLHSELNLSSLELGDSALYFCASSPPSSGGTGELFFGEGSRLTVL.

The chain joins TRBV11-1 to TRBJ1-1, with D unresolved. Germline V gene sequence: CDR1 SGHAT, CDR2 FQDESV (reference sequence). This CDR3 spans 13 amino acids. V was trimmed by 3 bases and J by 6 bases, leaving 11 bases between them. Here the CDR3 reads CASSFSGVAEAFF. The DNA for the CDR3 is TGTGCCAGCAGCTTTTCGGGAGTGGCTGAAGCTTTCTTT.

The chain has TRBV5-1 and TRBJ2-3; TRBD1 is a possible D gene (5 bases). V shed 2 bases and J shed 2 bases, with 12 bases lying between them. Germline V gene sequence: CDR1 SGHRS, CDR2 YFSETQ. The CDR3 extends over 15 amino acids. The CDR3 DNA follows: TGCGCCAGCAGCTTAGGGGCGAGAAACACAGATACGCAGTATTTT. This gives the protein CASSLGARNTDTQYF.

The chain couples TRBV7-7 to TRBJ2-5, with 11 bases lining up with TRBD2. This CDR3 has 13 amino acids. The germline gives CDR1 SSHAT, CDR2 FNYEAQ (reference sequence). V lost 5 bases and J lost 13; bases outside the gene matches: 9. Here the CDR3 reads CASSPGTSGPRYF. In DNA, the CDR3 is TGTGCCAGCAGCCCCGGGACTAGCGGCCCTCGGTACTTC. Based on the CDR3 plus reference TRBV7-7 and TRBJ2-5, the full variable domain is GAGVSQSPRYKVTKRGQDVTLRCDPISSHATLYWYQQALGQGPEFLTYFNYEAQPDKSGLPSDRFSAERPEGSISTLTIQRTEQRDSAMYRCASSPGTSGPRYFGPGTRLLVL.

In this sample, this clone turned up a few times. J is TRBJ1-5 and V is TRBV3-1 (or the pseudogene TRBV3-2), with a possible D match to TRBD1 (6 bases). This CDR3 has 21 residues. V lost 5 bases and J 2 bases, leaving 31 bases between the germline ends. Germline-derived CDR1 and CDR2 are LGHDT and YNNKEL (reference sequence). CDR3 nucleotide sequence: TGTGCCAGCAGCGGAATAAACCGGGACACCCCAACTACAGCAGGCAATCAGCCCCAGCATTTT. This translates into CASSGINRDTPTTAGNQPQHF.

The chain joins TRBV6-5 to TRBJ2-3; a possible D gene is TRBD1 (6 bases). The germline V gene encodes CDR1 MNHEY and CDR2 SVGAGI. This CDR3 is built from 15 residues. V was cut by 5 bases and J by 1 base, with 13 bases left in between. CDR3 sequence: CASSTLQGGTDTQYF. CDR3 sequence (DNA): TGTGCCAGCAGTACGCTACAGGGCGGCACAGATACGCAGTATTTT.

The DNA for the CDR3 is TGTGCCAGCAGTTATAAGCTAGGTAGCACAGATACGCAGTATTTT. Protein: CASSYKLGSTDTQYF. The rearrangement uses TRBV5-4 and TRBJ2-3; unclear D gene. The CDR3 has 15 residues. The germline CDR1 and CDR2 sequences are SGHNT and YYREEE (reference sequence). Trimming shortened V by 5 bases and J by 0 bases, and 13 bases separated the two germline ends.

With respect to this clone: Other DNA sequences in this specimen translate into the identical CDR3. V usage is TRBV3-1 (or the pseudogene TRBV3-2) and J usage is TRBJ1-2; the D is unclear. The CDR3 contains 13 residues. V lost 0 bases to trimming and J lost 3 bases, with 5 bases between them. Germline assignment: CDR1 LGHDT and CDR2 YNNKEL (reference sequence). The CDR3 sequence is CASSQEIYYGYTF. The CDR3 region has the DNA TGTGCCAGCAGCCAAGAAATATACTATGGCTACACCTTC.

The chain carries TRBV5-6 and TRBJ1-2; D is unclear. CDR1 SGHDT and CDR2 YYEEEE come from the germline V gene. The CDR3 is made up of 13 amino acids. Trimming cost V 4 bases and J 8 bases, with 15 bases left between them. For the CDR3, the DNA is TGTGCCAGCAGCCATCAGAGGATCCAAGGCTACACCTTC. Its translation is CASSHQRIQGYTF.

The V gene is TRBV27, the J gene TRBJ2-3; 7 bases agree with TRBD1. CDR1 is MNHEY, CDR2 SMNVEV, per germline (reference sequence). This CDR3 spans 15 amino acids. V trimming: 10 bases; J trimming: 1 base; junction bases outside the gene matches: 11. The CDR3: CATNEGGPGTDTQYF. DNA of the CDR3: TGTGCCACCAACGAAGGGGGCCCCGGCACAGATACGCAGTATTTT.

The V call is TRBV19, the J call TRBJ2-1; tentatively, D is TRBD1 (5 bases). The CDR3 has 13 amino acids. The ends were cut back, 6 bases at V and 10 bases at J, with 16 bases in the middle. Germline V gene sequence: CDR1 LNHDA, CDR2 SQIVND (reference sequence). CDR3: CASRTEGSMEQFF. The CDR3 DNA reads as TGTGCCAGTAGGACAGAAGGCTCGATGGAGCAGTTCTTC.

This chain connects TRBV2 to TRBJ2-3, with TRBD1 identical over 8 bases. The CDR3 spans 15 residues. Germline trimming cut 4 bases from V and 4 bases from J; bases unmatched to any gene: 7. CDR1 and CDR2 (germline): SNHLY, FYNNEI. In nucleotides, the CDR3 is TGTGCCAGCAGTGTTCAGGGGGCTGGATCAGATACGCAGTATTTT. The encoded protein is CASSVQGAGSDTQYF.

The CDR3, as DNA: TGTGCCAGCAGCCAAGGAGAGGGTACTGGAAACACCATATATTTT. It is translated as CASSQGEGTGNTIYF. V and J are TRBV3-1 (or the pseudogene TRBV3-2) and TRBJ1-3; D not resolved. Germline CDR1 LGHDT, CDR2 YNNKEL (reference sequence). V lost 1 base and J lost 2, with 9 bases in between. The CDR3 has 15 amino acids.

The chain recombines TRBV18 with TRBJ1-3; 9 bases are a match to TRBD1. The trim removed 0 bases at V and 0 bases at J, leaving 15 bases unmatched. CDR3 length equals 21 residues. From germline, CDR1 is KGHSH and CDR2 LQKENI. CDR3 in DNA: TGTGCCAGCTCACCACCATTGTCGGAACAGGGGGCCTTTCGCTCTGGAAACACCATATATTTT. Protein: CASSPPLSEQGAFRSGNTIYF.